These 26 T cell receptor beta chains were all obtained from the same sample, sequenced in a study of CXCR3-negative and CXCR3-positive naive CD8 T cells. The TRB libraries of cDNA were built by UMI-labeled 5' RACE. TCRdb reworked the 5' RACE reads into one entry per CDR3 protein, no DNA. Its table lists under 150,000 distinct CDR3 sequences. These receptors' targets are unknown. Study-wide points: When CXCR3-positive naive cells were set against CXCR3-negative naive cells, the former had more hydrophobic TRB CDR3s.

Sequencing was carried out using naive CXCR3+ CD8+ T cells from blood. Subset in this sample: CD45RO-CCR7+CD27+CD95- naive CD8+ T cells expressing CXCR3 (TNR3+). The receptors were sampled from a human donor in good health. Some clones in this sample may be carry-over from other donors' samples.

The CDR3: CAIWRGGHYGYTF. The rearrangement links TRBV10-3 to TRBJ1-2. CDR3 length: 13 residues. The germline gives CDR1 ENHRY, CDR2 SYGVKD.

The chain joins TRBV29-1 to TRBJ2-1; TCRdb's D call of TRBD1 is untestable without DNA. The CDR3 sequence is 15 residues long. From germline, CDR1 is SQVTM and CDR2 ANQGSEA. The CDR3 protein is CSGNPGLGFSSEQFF.

The gene calls are TRBV18 and TRBJ2-3; with no DNA, the TCRdb D assignment of TRBD1 cannot be verified. Germline V CDR1 and CDR2: KGHSH, LQKENI. The CDR3 consists of 22 residues. CDR3 region: CASSPTQHSWTARSGSTDTQYF.

The chain links TRBV2 to TRBJ2-1; the TCRdb D gene call, TRBD2, has no DNA to confirm it. The germline gives CDR1 SNHLY, CDR2 FYNNEI. This CDR3 has 15 amino acids. This CDR3 reads CASYAGLAGYNEQFF. Using reference TRBV2 and TRBJ2-1 for the parts outside the CDR3, the full variable domain is EPEVTQTPSHQVTQMGQEVILRCVPISNHLYFYWYRQILGQKVEFLVSFYNNEISEKSEIFDDQFSVERPDGSNFTLKIRSTKLEDSAMYFCASYAGLAGYNEQFFGPGTRLTVL.

J is TRBJ1-1 and V is TRBV29-1. The CDR3 covers 12 residues. The germline V gene encodes CDR1 SQVTM and CDR2 ANQGSEA. CDR3 loop: CSVEAENTEAFF.

The V and J genes are TRBV15 and TRBJ1-1; the D call of TRBD1 rests on TCRdb alone, since no DNA is present to check it. The CDR3 runs 17 residues. CDR1 and CDR2 (germline): LNHNV, YYDKDF (reference sequence). The CDR3 region is CATRITPTGTGNTEAFF.

The rearrangement uses TRBV19 and TRBJ2-7; TCRdb's D call, TRBD2, is unchecked because there is no DNA. The CDR3 runs 15 residues. From germline, CDR1 is LNHDA and CDR2 SQIVND (reference sequence). CDR3 in amino acids: CASSIATSGSPEQYF.

The chain couples TRBV7-9 to TRBJ1-1; TCRdb names TRBD1, which stays unverified in the absence of DNA. Germline V gene sequence: CDR1 SEHNR, CDR2 FQNEAQ (reference sequence). CDR3 length: 15 residues. The CDR3 sequence: CASSLGRGLDTEAFF. The full variable domain, completed using reference TRBV7-9 and TRBJ1-1, is DTGVSQNPRHKITKRGQNVTFRCDPISEHNRLYWYRQTLGQGPEFLTYFQNEAQLEKSRLLSDRFSAERPKGSFSTLEIQRTEQGDSAMYLCASSLGRGLDTEAFFGQGTRLTVV.

The chain employs TRBV6-5 and TRBJ2-7. CDR3 length equals 13 residues. Germline V CDR1 and CDR2: MNHEY, SVGAGI. CDR3 loop: CASSYRQTYEQYF.

The gene calls are TRBV28 and TRBJ2-1; TCRdb indicates TRBD2, and absent DNA this call remains unverified. The V gene's germline CDR1 is MDHEN and CDR2 SYDVKM. CDR3 length: 14 residues. The CDR3 sequence: CASSFGGRSNEQFF.

The V call is TRBV12-3 or TRBV12-4, the J call TRBJ2-1. The CDR3 is made up of 12 amino acids. The CDR3 region is CASSLWANEQFF.

This chain uses TRBV13 with TRBJ1-2. The CDR3 covers 13 residues. CDR1 PRHDT and CDR2 FYEKMQ come from the germline V gene (reference sequence). The CDR3 loop is CASSHPKNYGYTF.

The chain links TRBV5-5 to TRBJ2-7; the D call of TRBD2 rests on TCRdb alone, since no DNA is present to check it. Germline V gives CDR1 SGHKS, CDR2 YYEKEE (reference sequence). The CDR3 is made up of 14 amino acids. The CDR3 loop is CASRWTSGNYEQYF.

The V and J genes are TRBV7-3 and TRBJ2-1; TCRdb's assignment of TRBD2 cannot be checked, as there is no DNA. CDR3 length equals 14 residues. The germline V gene encodes CDR1 SGHTA and CDR2 FQGTGA. The CDR3 loop reads CASSTGTGGNEQFF.

The V and J genes are TRBV29-1 and TRBJ1-2; TCRdb's D call, TRBD1, is unchecked because there is no DNA. Per germline, CDR1 SQVTM and CDR2 ANQGSEA. CDR3 length equals 15 residues. CDR3 in amino acids: CSVEPTGDANYGYTF.

The chain uses TRBV28 and TRBJ1-5. The CDR3 loop spans 16 amino acids. Germline V gene sequence: CDR1 MDHEN, CDR2 SYDVKM. The CDR3 protein is CASSLRSSGYNQPQHF.

This sequence joins TRBV6-5 and TRBJ2-1. CDR3 length: 15 amino acids. Germline-derived CDR1 and CDR2 are MNHEY and SVGAGI. The CDR3: CASSYALGSYNEQFF.

This chain uses TRBV2 with TRBJ1-1; TCRdb selects TRBD1, and the lack of DNA leaves this call unchecked. CDR3 length: 13 amino acids. CDR1 SNHLY and CDR2 FYNNEI come from the germline V gene. The CDR3 is CASIPRGHSEAFF.

V and J are TRBV2 and TRBJ1-6; absent DNA, TCRdb's TRBD1 call cannot be checked. This CDR3 is built from 17 residues. CDR1 and CDR2 (germline): SNHLY, FYNNEI. The CDR3 reads CASRGGVGTGNNSPLHF.

V is TRBV2 and J is TRBJ2-7; the D call from TCRdb, TRBD1, cannot be confirmed without DNA. The CDR3 sequence is 14 residues long. Germline V gives CDR1 SNHLY, CDR2 FYNNEI. The CDR3 is CASSEGGTINEQYF.

V usage is TRBV29-1 and J usage is TRBJ2-2. Germline CDR1 SQVTM, CDR2 ANQGSEA. The CDR3 runs to 15 residues. CDR3 amino acids: CSVEDWSTNTGELFF.

J is TRBJ2-1 and V is TRBV7-9; TCRdb names TRBD2, which stays unverified in the absence of DNA. Germline V lookup: CDR1 SEHNR, CDR2 FQNEAQ (reference sequence). This CDR3 comprises 16 residues. CDR3 residues: CASSLATRIGYNEQFF. The whole variable domain, filled in from reference TRBV7-9 and TRBJ2-1, reads DTGVSQNPRHKITKRGQNVTFRCDPISEHNRLYWYRQTLGQGPEFLTYFQNEAQLEKSRLLSDRFSAERPKGSFSTLEIQRTEQGDSAMYLCASSLATRIGYNEQFFGPGTRLTVL.

This chain links TRBV6-2 or TRBV6-3 with TRBJ2-7; the TCRdb D gene call, TRBD1, has no DNA to confirm it. The germline V gene encodes CDR1 MNHEY and CDR2 SVGEGT. The CDR3 sequence is 14 residues long. CDR3 residues: CASSPFDRSYEQYF.

The CDR3 loop is CASTLAGSYEQYF. This chain connects TRBV6-5 to TRBJ2-7; TCRdb calls TRBD2, which cannot be checked without DNA. CDR1 and CDR2 from the germline V gene are MNHEY and SVGAGI. The CDR3 length is 13 residues.

The chain uses TRBV29-1 and TRBJ2-7; the D gene TCRdb calls, TRBD2, cannot be checked with no DNA. Germline V gene data show CDR1 as SQVTM and CDR2 as ANQGSEA. This CDR3 comprises 12 residues. The CDR3 protein is CSVDTADYEQYF.

CDR3 residues: CASSLEREYEQYF. The chain combines TRBV5-1 with TRBJ2-7; TCRdb returns TRBD2, unconfirmable since there is no DNA. Per the germline V gene, CDR1 is SGHRS and CDR2 is YFSETQ. The CDR3 totals 13 residues.